This T cell receptor beta chain was sequenced during a study of CXCR3-negative and CXCR3-positive naive CD8 T cells. CDR1 SEHNR and CDR2 FQNEAQ come from the germline V gene (reference sequence). This CDR3 spans 14 amino acids. In preparing the TRB cDNA libraries, 5' RACE with UMI labels was used. TCRdb reanalyzed the 5' RACE reads, giving one entry per CDR3 protein sequence and no DNA. This repertoire includes about 89,000 distinct CDR3 sequences. Concerning this clonotype: Its antigen is not known.

Overall study results and limits: TRB CDR3s were more hydrophobic in CXCR3-positive than in CXCR3-negative naive cells.

The sequencing sample was made of naive CXCR3+ CD8+ T cells from blood. The subset is: CD45RO-CCR7+CD27+CD95- naive CD8+ T cells expressing CXCR3 (TNR3+). This TCR derives from a human donor in good health. Some clones in this sample may be carry-over from other donors' samples. This chain links TRBV7-9 with TRBJ2-5. The CDR3 here is CASSLAILEETQYF.